Reported below is one T cell receptor (beta chain). Its target is not known. The entry originates in a study of shared clonotypes between healthy human individuals. Study-level results: All-four-donor shared clonotypes had higher generation probabilities than non-shared clonotypes did.

Researchers partitioned CD4+ cells into CD45RA+ naive and CD45RA-negative memory subsets. Measured with immunoSEQ multiplex PCR; TCRdb has only the in-frame clones, and not every one. The repertoire holds 980,000 or so clones, with approximately 80% as singletons. V dropped 2 bases and J dropped 1 base, with 8 bases sitting between them. The CDR3 has 15 residues. In germline, CDR1 is KGHSH, CDR2 LQKENI. Sequencing input: memory CD4+ T cells sorted from blood. The subset denotes: CD45RA-negative fraction. The receptor was derived from a young man in good health. J is TRBJ2-2 and V is TRBV18, with a weak D call TRBD1 (6 bases). This CDR3 reads CASSPRTENTGELFF. CDR3 sequence (DNA): TGTGCCAGCTCACCAAGGACAGAGAACACCGGGGAGCTGTTTTTT. The whole variable domain, filled in from reference TRBV18 and TRBJ2-2, reads NAGVMQNPRHLVRRRGQEARLRCSPMKGHSHVYWYRQLPEEGLKFMVYLQKENIIDESGMPKERFSAEFPKEGPSILRIQQVVRGDSAAYFCASSPRTENTGELFFGEGSRLTVL.